This TCR beta chain was recorded in a study of beta chain features in type 1 diabetes. Study-wide results and limits: All four CD4+ subsets of Type 1 diabetes patients contained TCRB CDR3s that were moderately but significantly shorter. Fewer insertions but more deletions were seen at VDJ junctions in type 1 diabetes patients.

This clone was picked up a small number of times. Antigen unknown. This CDR3 is 14 amino acids long. Reverse transcription of all isolated RNA meant that expressed TCRB transcripts were sequenced. Assay: immunoSEQ multiplex PCR; the TCRdb copy retains only in-frame clones and omits some. Of 250,000 to 300,000 clones listed, approximately 25% are singletons. The sequenced sample was naive CD4+ T cells from blood. J is TRBJ1-5 and V is TRBV21-1; TRBD1, as called in the table, went unchecked against the DNA. TRBV21-1 is termed a pseudogene. The source of this sequence is a woman in her twenties or thirties with type 1 diabetes. In DNA form, the CDR3 reads TGTGCCAGCAGCAAAGTGATGGCCTCCAGGCCCCAGCATTTT. Translating it yields CASSKVMASRPQHF.